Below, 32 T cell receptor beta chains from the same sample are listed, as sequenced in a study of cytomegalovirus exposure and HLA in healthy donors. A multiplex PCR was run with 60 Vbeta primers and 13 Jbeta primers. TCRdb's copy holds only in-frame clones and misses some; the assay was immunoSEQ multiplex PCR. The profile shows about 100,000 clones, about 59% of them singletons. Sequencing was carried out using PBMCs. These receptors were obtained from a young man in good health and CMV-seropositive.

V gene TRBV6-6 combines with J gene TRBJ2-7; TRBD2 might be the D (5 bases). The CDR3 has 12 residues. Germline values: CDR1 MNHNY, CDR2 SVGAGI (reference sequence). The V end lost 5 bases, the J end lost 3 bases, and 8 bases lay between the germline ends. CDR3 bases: TGTGCCAGCAGTCCGGGGTTCTACGAGCAGTACTTC. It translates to CASSPGFYEQYF.

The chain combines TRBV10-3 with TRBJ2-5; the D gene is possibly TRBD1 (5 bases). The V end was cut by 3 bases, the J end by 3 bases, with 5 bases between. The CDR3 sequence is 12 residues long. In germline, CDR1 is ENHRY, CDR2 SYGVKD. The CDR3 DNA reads TGTGCCATCAGTGACAGGGAAGAGACCCAGTACTTC. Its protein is CAISDREETQYF.

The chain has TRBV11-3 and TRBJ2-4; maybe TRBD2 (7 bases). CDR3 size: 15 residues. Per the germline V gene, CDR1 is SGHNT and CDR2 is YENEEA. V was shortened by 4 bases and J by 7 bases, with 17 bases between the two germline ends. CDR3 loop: CASSSVSRGANIQYF. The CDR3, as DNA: TGTGCCAGCAGCTCCGTAAGCCGGGGGGCTAACATTCAGTACTTC.

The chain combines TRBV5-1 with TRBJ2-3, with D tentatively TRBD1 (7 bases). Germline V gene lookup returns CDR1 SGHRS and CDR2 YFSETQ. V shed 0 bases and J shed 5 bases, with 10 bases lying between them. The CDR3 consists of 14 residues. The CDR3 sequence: CASSLGQGGDTQYF. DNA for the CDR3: TGCGCCAGCAGCTTGGGGCAGGGGGGAGATACGCAGTATTTT.

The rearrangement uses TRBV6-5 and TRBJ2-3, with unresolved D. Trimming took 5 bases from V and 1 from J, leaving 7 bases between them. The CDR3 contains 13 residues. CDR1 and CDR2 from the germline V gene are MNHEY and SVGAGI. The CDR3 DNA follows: TGTGCCAGCAGTCGCCCAGGCACAGATACGCAGTATTTT. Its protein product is CASSRPGTDTQYF.

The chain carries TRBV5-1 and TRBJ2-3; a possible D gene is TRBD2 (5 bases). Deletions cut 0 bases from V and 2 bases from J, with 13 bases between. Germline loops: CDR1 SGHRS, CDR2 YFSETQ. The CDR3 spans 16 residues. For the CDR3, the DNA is TGCGCCAGCAGCTTGGGGCTAGCAGGCTTCACAGATACGCAGTATTTT. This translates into CASSLGLAGFTDTQYF.

Here the CDR3 reads CASSYLDSNYGYTF. For the CDR3, the DNA is TGTGCCAGCAGTTACCTAGACAGCAACTATGGCTACACCTTC. The J gene is TRBJ1-2, the V gene TRBV6-5; TRBD1 might be the D (5 bases). The CDR3 contains 14 residues. Trimming stripped 2 bases from V and 2 bases from J, with 9 bases between. CDR1 MNHEY and CDR2 SVGAGI come from the germline V gene.

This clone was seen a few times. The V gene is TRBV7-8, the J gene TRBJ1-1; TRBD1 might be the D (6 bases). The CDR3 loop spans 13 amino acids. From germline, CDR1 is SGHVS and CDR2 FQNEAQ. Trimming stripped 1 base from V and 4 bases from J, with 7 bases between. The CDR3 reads CASSLVRGTEAFF. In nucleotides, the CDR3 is TGTGCCAGCAGCTTAGTCAGGGGCACTGAAGCTTTCTTT.

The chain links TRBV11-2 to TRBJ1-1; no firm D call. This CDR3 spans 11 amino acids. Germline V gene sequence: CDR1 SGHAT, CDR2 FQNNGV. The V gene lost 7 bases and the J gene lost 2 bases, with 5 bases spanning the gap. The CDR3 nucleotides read TGTGCCAGCACCCTTAACACTGAAGCTTTCTTT. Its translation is CASTLNTEAFF.

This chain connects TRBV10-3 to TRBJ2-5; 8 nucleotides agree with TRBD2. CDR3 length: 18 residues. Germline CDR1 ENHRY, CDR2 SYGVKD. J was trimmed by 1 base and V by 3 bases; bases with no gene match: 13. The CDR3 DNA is TGTGCCATCAGTGAAGGACTAGCTTTGCTTAATTTCCAAGAGACCCAGTACTTC. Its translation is CAISEGLALLNFQETQYF.

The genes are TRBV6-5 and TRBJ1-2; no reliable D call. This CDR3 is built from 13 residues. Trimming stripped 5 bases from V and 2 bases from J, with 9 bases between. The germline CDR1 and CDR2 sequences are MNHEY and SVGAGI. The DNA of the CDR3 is TGTGCCAGCAGTACTCGGGAAAACTATGGCTACACCTTC. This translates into CASSTRENYGYTF.

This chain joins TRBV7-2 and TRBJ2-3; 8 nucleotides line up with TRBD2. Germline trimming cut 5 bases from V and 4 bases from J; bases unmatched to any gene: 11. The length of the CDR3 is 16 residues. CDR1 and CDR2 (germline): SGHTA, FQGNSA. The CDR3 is CASSPLYPGGPDTQYF. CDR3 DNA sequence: TGTGCCAGCAGCCCCTTGTATCCGGGGGGGCCAGATACGCAGTATTTT.

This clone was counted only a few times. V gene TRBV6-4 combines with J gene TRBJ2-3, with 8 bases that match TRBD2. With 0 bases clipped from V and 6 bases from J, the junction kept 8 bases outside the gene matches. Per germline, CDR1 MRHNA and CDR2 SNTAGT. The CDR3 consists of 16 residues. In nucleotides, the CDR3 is TGTGCCAGCAGTGACTCGAAAGGCGGGGGGAGTGATACGCAGTATTTT. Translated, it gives CASSDSKGGGSDTQYF.

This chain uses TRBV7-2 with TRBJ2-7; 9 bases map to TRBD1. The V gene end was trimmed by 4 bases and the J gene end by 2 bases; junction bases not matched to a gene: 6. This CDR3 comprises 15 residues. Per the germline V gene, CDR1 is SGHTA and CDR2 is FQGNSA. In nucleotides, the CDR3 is TGTGCCAGCAGCTCCGATTGGGACAGGGCCTACGAGCAGTACTTC. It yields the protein CASSSDWDRAYEQYF.

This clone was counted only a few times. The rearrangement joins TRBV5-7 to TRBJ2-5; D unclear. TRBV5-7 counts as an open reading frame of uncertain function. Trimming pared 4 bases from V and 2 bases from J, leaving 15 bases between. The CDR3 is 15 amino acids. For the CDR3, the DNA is TGTGCCAGCAGCCCTCATCCAGCGCGTCAAGAGACCCAGTACTTC. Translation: CASSPHPARQETQYF.

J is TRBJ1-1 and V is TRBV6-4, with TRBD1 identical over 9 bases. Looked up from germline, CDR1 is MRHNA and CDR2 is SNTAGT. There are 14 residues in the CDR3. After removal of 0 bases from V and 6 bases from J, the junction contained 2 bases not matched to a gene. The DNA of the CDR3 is TGTGCCAGCAGTGACTCGGACAGGGGATCTGAAGCTTTCTTT. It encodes CASSDSDRGSEAFF.

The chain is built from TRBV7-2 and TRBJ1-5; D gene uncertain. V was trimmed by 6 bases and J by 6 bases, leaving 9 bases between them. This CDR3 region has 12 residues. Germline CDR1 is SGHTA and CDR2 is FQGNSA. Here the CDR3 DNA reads TGTGCCAGCAGTCAGAGCGGTCAGCCCCAGCATTTT. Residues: CASSQSGQPQHF.

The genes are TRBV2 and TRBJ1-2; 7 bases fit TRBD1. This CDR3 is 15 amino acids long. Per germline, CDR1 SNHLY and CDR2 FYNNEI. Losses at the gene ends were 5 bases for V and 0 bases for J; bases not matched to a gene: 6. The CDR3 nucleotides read TGTGCCAGCAGTAGGGGGACAGATTCTAACTATGGCTACACCTTC. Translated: CASSRGTDSNYGYTF.

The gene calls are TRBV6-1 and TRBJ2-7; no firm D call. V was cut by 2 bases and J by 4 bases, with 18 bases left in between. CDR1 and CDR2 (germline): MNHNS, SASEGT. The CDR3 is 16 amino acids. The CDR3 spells CASSERVSTAVYEQYF. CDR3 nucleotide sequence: TGTGCCAGCAGTGAACGGGTGTCGACGGCCGTTTACGAGCAGTACTTC.

CDR3: CASSPRSVPDTQYF. The CDR3 region has the DNA TGTGCCAGCAGCCCACGTAGCGTCCCAGATACGCAGTATTTT. This chain joins TRBV9 and TRBJ2-3; D may be TRBD2 (5 bases). Germline CDR1 SGDLS, CDR2 YYNGEE. The CDR3 totals 14 residues. Trimming took 4 bases from V and 4 from J, leaving 13 bases between them.

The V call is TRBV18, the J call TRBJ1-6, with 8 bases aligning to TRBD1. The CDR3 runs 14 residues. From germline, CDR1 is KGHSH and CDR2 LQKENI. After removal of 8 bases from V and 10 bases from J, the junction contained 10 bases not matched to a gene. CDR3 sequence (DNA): TGTGCCAGCGGAGGACAGGGAAAGGGGTCACCCCTCCACTTT. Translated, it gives CASGGQGKGSPLHF.

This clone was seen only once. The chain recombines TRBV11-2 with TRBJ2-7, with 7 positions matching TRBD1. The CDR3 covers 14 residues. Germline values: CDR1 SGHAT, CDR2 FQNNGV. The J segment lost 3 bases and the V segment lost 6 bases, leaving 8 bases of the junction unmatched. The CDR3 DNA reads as TGTGCCAGCAGTTTGGAGACAGGGATCTACGAGCAGTACTTC. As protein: CASSLETGIYEQYF.

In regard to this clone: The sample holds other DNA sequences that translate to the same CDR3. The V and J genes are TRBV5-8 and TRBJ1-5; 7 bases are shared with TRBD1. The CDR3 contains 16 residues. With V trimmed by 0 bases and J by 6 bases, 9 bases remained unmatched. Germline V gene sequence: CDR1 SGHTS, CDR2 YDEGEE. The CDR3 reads CASSLGVKGAAQPQHF. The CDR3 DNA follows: TGTGCCAGCAGCTTGGGAGTTAAGGGGGCTGCTCAGCCCCAGCATTTT.

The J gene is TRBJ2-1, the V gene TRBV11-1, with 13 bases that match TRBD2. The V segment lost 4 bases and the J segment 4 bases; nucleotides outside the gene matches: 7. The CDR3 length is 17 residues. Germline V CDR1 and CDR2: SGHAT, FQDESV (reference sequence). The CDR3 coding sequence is TGTGCCAGCAGCTCCAGAACGACTAGCGGGGGGTACAATGAGCAGTTCTTC. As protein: CASSSRTTSGGYNEQFF.

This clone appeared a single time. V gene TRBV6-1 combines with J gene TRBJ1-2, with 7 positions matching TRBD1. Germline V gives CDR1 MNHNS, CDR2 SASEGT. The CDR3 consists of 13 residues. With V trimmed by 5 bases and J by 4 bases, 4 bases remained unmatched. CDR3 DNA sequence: TGTGCCAGCAGTTCCGCAGGGGGCTATGGCTACACCTTC. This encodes CASSSAGGYGYTF.

In DNA form, the CDR3 reads TGTGCCAGCAGACCTCTGCCCCGGGACATACTCCACTTT. This codes for CASRPLPRDILHF. The rearrangement joins TRBV6-1 to TRBJ1-6, with D possibly being TRBD1 (6 bases). The CDR3 covers 13 residues. Germline V gene sequence: CDR1 MNHNS, CDR2 SASEGT. Trimming pared 6 bases from V and 16 bases from J, leaving 19 bases between.

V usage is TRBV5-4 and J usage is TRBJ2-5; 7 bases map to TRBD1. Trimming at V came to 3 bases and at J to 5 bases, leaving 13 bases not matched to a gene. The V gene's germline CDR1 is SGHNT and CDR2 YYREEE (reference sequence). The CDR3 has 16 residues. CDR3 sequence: CASSSPDRVRGETQYF. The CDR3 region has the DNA TGTGCCAGCAGCTCTCCCGACAGGGTGAGAGGGGAGACCCAGTACTTC. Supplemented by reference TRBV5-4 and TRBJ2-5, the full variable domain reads ETGVTQSPTHLIKTRGQQVTLRCSSQSGHNTVSWYQQALGQGPQFIFQYYREEENGRGNFPPRFSGLQFPNYSSELNVNALELDDSALYLCASSSPDRVRGETQYFGPGTRLLVL.

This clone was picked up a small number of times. The CDR3 region is CASSQLSGQAFQETQYF. For the CDR3, the DNA is TGTGCCAGCAGCCAATTATCCGGACAGGCCTTCCAAGAGACCCAGTACTTC. The chain couples TRBV14 to TRBJ2-5; 7 bases agree with TRBD1. Germline V gives CDR1 SGHDN, CDR2 FVKESK. This CDR3 is 17 amino acids long. V shed 2 bases, J shed 1 base, and the junction held 10 bases outside the gene matches.

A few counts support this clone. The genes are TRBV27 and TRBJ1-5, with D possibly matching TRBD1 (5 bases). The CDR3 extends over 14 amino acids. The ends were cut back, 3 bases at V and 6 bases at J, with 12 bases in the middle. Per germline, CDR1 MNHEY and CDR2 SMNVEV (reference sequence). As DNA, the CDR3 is TGTGCCAGCAGTTTCGGACGGGGGGTTCAGCCCCAGCATTTT. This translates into CASSFGRGVQPQHF.

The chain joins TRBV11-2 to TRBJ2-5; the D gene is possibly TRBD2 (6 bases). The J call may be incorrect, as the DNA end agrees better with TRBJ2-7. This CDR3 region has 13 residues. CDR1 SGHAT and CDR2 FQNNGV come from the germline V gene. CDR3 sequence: CASSQRGEAEQYF. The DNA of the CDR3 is TGTGCCAGCTCCCAGAGAGGGGAGGCCGAGCAGTACTTC.

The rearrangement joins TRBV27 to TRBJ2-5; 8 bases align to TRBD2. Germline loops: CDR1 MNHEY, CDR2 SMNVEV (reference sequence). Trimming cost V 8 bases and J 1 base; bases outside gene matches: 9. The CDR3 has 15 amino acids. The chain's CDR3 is CASAISGNRQETQYF. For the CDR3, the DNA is TGTGCCAGCGCAATTAGCGGGAACCGCCAAGAGACCCAGTACTTC.

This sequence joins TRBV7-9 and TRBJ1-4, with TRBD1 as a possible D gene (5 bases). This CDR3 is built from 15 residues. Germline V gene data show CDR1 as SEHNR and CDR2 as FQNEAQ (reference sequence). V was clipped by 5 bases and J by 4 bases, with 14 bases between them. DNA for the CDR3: TGTGCCAGCAGCGGCTTTGACAGCATTAATGAAAAACTGTTTTTT. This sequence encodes CASSGFDSINEKLFF.